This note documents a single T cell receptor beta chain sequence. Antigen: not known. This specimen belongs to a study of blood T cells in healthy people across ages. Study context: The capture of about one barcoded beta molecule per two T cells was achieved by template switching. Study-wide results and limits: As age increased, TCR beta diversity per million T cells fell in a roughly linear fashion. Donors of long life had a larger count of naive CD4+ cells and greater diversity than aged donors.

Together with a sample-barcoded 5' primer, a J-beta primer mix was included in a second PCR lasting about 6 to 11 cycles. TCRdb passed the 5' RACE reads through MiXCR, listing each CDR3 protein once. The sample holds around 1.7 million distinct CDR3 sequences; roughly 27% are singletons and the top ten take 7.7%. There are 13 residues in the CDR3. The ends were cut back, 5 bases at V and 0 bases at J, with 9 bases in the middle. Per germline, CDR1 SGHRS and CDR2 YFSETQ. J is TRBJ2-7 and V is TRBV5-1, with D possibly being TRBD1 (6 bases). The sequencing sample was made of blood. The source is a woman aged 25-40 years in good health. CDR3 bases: TGCGCCAGCAGACAGGACAGCTCCTACGAGCAGTACTTC. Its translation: CASRQDSSYEQYF. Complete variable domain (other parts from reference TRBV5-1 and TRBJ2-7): KAGVTQTPRYLIKTRGQQVTLSCSPISGHRSVSWYQQTPGQGLQFLFEYFSETQRNKGNFPGRFSGRQFSNSRSEMNVSTLELGDSALYLCASRQDSSYEQYFGPGTRLTVT.